Below are 25 T cell receptor beta chains sequenced from a single sample in a study of blood T cell repertoires in COVID-19. Here immunoSEQ multiplex PCR was the method, and the copy in TCRdb shows in-frame clones only, minus some. The sample consists of about 140,000 clones, approximately 80% of them appearing once. Sequenced sample: peripheral blood. The receptors here all came from a human donor in a cohort sampled during active COVID-19.

This chain joins TRBV6-2 or TRBV6-3 and TRBJ2-7; D possibly corresponds to TRBD1 (6 bases). The CDR3 contains 14 residues. The germline V gene has CDR1 MNHEY and CDR2 SVGEGT. Trimming stripped 6 bases from V and 2 bases from J, with 14 bases between. DNA for the CDR3: TGTGCCAGCAGCCACCCGAACAGGGCCTACGAGCAGTACTTC. It codes for CASSHPNRAYEQYF.

The rearrangement links TRBV4-1 to TRBJ2-7; the D gene is possibly TRBD2 (6 bases). Trimming cost V 4 bases and J 3 bases, with 16 bases left between them. Germline assignment: CDR1 MGHRA and CDR2 YSYEKL. This CDR3 is built from 15 residues. CDR3 amino acids: CASSPGMRGGYEQYF. CDR3 DNA: TGCGCCAGCAGCCCAGGAATGCGGGGAGGCTACGAGCAGTACTTC.

The count of this clone is one. The V and J genes are TRBV7-2 and TRBJ1-5; D is unresolved. V lost 5 bases and J 0 bases, leaving 11 bases between the germline ends. This CDR3 comprises 15 residues. The germline CDR1 and CDR2 sequences are SGHTA and FQGNSA. The CDR3 region has the DNA TGTGCCAGCAGCCCCTCCCCCGGTAGCAATCAGCCCCAGCATTTT. This gives the protein CASSPSPGSNQPQHF. Looking up the rest from reference TRBV7-2 and TRBJ1-5 gives the full variable domain: GAGVSQSPSNKVTEKGKDVELRCDPISGHTALYWYRQSLGQGLEFLIYFQGNSAPDKSGLPSDRFSAERTGGSVSTLTIQRTQQEDSAVYLCASSPSPGSNQPQHFGDGTRLSIL.

V and J are TRBV3-1 (or the pseudogene TRBV3-2) and TRBJ2-1; 7 nucleotides agree with TRBD2. J lost 3 bases, V lost 1 base, and 12 bases had no gene match. Germline-derived CDR1 and CDR2 are LGHDT and YNNKEL (reference sequence). The CDR3 is 18 residues long. CDR3 coding DNA: TGTGCCAGCAGCCAAGTTCCTAGCGGACTTATCAACTACAATGAGCAGTTCTTC. It translates to CASSQVPSGLINYNEQFF.

This clone is a singleton in its sample. The chain uses TRBV18 and TRBJ1-5, with unresolved D. Trimming pared 3 bases from V and 0 bases from J, leaving 9 bases between. The CDR3 consists of 15 residues. Germline V gene lookup returns CDR1 KGHSH and CDR2 LQKENI. The CDR3 loop is CASSPYQNSNQPQHF. CDR3 DNA: TGTGCCAGCTCACCGTATCAGAATAGCAATCAGCCCCAGCATTTT.

This chain links TRBV28 with TRBJ2-7; D might be TRBD2 (6 bases). The CDR3 extends over 15 amino acids. Germline assignment: CDR1 MDHEN and CDR2 SYDVKM. The ends were cut back, 5 bases at V and 7 bases at J, with 21 bases in the middle. The CDR3 is CASSRTSSPRGEQYF. CDR3 in DNA: TGTGCCAGCAGTAGAACTAGCTCACCCCGGGGGGAGCAGTACTTC.

The chain employs TRBV7-3 and TRBJ1-1; TRBD1 matches at 7 bases. The ends lost 5 bases at V and 0 bases at J; junction bases unmatched: 9. CDR3 length equals 16 residues. Germline V lookup: CDR1 SGHTA, CDR2 FQGTGA. CDR3: CASSLRSTGVNTEAFF. CDR3 nucleotides: TGTGCCAGCAGCCTTAGGAGTACAGGGGTGAACACTGAAGCTTTCTTT.

The chain is built from TRBV28 and TRBJ2-5, with TRBD2 as a possible D gene (7 bases). Germline CDR1 reads MDHEN; CDR2 reads SYDVKM. CDR3 size: 15 residues. Trimming took 8 bases from V and 0 from J, leaving 16 bases between them. The DNA of the CDR3 is TGTGCCAGCCGGGGGGCTAGGCGGTACCAAGAGACCCAGTACTTC. Translation gives CASRGARRYQETQYF.

To note about this clone: This sample also contains other DNA sequences that code for the same CDR3. The gene calls are TRBV5-1 and TRBJ2-1; D is uncertain. Trimming stripped 4 bases from V and 0 bases from J, with 8 bases between. Germline CDR1 and CDR2: SGHRS and YFSETQ. This CDR3 region has 14 residues. The CDR3 DNA reads as TGCGCCAGCAGCCGAATGAGCTCCTACAATGAGCAGTTCTTC. It translates to CASSRMSSYNEQFF.

The chain employs TRBV27 and TRBJ1-5; D unresolved. CDR3 length: 16 amino acids. In germline, CDR1 is MNHEY, CDR2 SMNVEV (reference sequence). V lost 2 bases and J lost 11, with 22 bases in between. CDR3 bases: TGTGCCAGCAGTTTAGCCCCGCGCCTAGATCAGTCAGCCCAGCATTTT. Protein product: CASSLAPRLDQSAQHF.

J is TRBJ2-7 and V is TRBV18; 11 bases are a match to TRBD2. The V gene end was trimmed by 2 bases and the J gene end by 5 bases; junction bases not matched to a gene: 5. CDR3 size: 15 residues. CDR1 and CDR2 from the germline V gene are KGHSH and LQKENI. Here the CDR3 reads CASSPTTSGKHEQYF. Here the CDR3 DNA reads TGTGCCAGCTCACCAACGACTAGCGGGAAACACGAGCAGTACTTC.

This clone was picked up one time. V usage is TRBV5-4 and J usage is TRBJ2-7; TRBD2 agrees at 7 bases. Per germline, CDR1 SGHNT and CDR2 YYREEE (reference sequence). There are 13 residues in the CDR3. Unmatched junction bases numbered 8, after V lost 4 bases and J lost 7 bases. The CDR3 sequence: CASSARTREEQYF. The CDR3 DNA is TGTGCCAGCAGCGCTAGGACTAGGGAAGAGCAGTACTTC.

The chain carries TRBV5-1 and TRBJ2-7; D is possibly TRBD1 (6 bases). The CDR3 is made up of 15 amino acids. CDR1 is SGHRS and CDR2 is YFSETQ in the germline V gene. Deletions cut 5 bases from V and 2 bases from J, with 17 bases between. The CDR3: CASRSPDSRPYEQYF. CDR3 DNA sequence: TGCGCCAGCAGATCCCCGGACAGCCGTCCCTACGAGCAGTACTTC.

The chain carries TRBV9 and TRBJ2-7; 11 bases agree with TRBD1. Germline V gene lookup returns CDR1 SGDLS and CDR2 YYNGEE. The CDR3 is made up of 15 amino acids. J gave up 6 bases and V 3 bases, and 8 bases lay outside the gene matches. The CDR3 loop is CASSGSGTGGFEQYF. DNA for the CDR3: TGTGCCAGCAGCGGCTCCGGGACAGGGGGTTTCGAGCAGTACTTC.

This clone was seen a few times. V and J are TRBV7-2 and TRBJ2-4; 7 nucleotides align to TRBD1. The CDR3 extends over 15 amino acids. CDR1 SGHTA and CDR2 FQGNSA come from the germline V gene. The ends lost 4 bases at V and 0 bases at J; junction bases unmatched: 3. In DNA form, the CDR3 reads TGTGCCAGCAGCTCACAGGGGTTAGCCAAAAACATTCAGTACTTC. Amino acids: CASSSQGLAKNIQYF.

The J gene is TRBJ1-1, the V gene TRBV13; D might be TRBD1 (5 bases). This CDR3 has 16 amino acids. Looked up from germline, CDR1 is PRHDT and CDR2 is FYEKMQ (reference sequence). V lost 5 bases and J 0 bases, leaving 16 bases between the germline ends. DNA for the CDR3: TGTGCCAGCAGCCCCCGCCAGGGTGGGATGAACACTGAAGCTTTCTTT. Residues: CASSPRQGGMNTEAFF.

This chain links TRBV2 with TRBJ2-7; 8 positions match TRBD2. This CDR3 comprises 13 residues. V dropped 6 bases and J dropped 4; count of bases not matched to a gene: 5. Germline V gene sequence: CDR1 SNHLY, CDR2 FYNNEI. CDR3 sequence (DNA): TGTGCCAGCAGGGGACTAGGAGGGTACGAGCAGTACTTC. Translated: CASRGLGGYEQYF.

The V gene is TRBV3-1 (or the pseudogene TRBV3-2), the J gene TRBJ2-5; TRBD1 is a possible D gene (6 bases). The CDR3 consists of 16 residues. Looked up from germline, CDR1 is LGHDT and CDR2 is YNNKEL (reference sequence). V lost 2 bases, J lost 2 bases, and 15 bases lay in between. The CDR3 coding sequence is TGTGCCAGCAGCCAAAGGGTAAGGGACATACAAGAGACCCAGTACTTC. The encoded protein is CASSQRVRDIQETQYF.

J is TRBJ2-7 and V is TRBV5-1; D not resolved. The germline gives CDR1 SGHRS, CDR2 YFSETQ. The CDR3 has 14 residues. V shed 3 bases and J shed 3 bases, with 13 bases lying between them. This CDR3 reads CASSSDSAGYEQYF. The DNA for the CDR3 is TGCGCCAGCAGCTCAGATAGTGCAGGCTACGAGCAGTACTTC.

This rearrangement joins TRBV9 to TRBJ2-7, with 8 positions matching TRBD1. The germline V gene encodes CDR1 SGDLS and CDR2 YYNGEE. The CDR3 covers 15 residues. Trimming cost V 0 bases and J 4 bases; bases outside gene matches: 6. As DNA, the CDR3 is TGTGCCAGCAGCGTAGGCGCAGGGGGCAGATACGAGCAGTACTTC. This sequence encodes CASSVGAGGRYEQYF.

This clone was recorded once. The chain has TRBV19 and TRBJ1-5; 7 bases agree with TRBD1. Germline assignment: CDR1 LNHDA and CDR2 SQIVND (reference sequence). Trimming cost V 4 bases and J 6 bases; bases outside gene matches: 12. The CDR3 spans 16 residues. CDR3 amino acids: CASSKGLDRPVQPQHF. Here the CDR3 DNA reads TGTGCCAGTAGTAAGGGGTTGGACAGGCCGGTTCAGCCCCAGCATTTT.

The CDR3 coding sequence is TGTGCCAGCAGGCCACCGGGACAGGGGTTCACCGGGGAGCTGTTTTTT. It yields the protein CASRPPGQGFTGELFF. This chain uses TRBV6-6 with TRBJ2-2; the match to TRBD1 covers 10 bases. Per germline, CDR1 MNHNY and CDR2 SVGAGI (reference sequence). The J segment lost 4 bases and the V segment lost 6 bases, leaving 8 bases of the junction unmatched. The CDR3 is made up of 16 amino acids.

The chain combines TRBV5-1 with TRBJ2-5, with D possibly being TRBD1 (6 bases). Germline CDR1 SGHRS, CDR2 YFSETQ. V was cut by 0 bases and J by 1 base, with 10 bases left in between. The CDR3 spans 15 residues. In nucleotides, the CDR3 is TGCGCCAGCAGCTTGGGGGGGCCCCTCCAAGAGACCCAGTACTTC. Amino acid sequence: CASSLGGPLQETQYF.

The chain joins TRBV7-9 to TRBJ2-5; 12 bases line up with TRBD2. Germline-derived CDR1 and CDR2 are SEHNR and FQNEAQ (reference sequence). V trimming: 5 bases; J trimming: 4 bases; junction bases outside the gene matches: 11. CDR3 size: 17 residues. DNA for the CDR3: TGTGCCAGCAGCCCGCTCGGCGAGGGACTAGCGGGAGAGACCCAGTACTTC. Translating it yields CASSPLGEGLAGETQYF.

The chain combines TRBV11-2 with TRBJ2-7, with a tentative D call TRBD1 (7 bases). The CDR3 is made up of 16 amino acids. CDR1 and CDR2 (germline): SGHAT, FQNNGV. Trimming cost V 0 bases and J 1 base, with 13 bases left between them. In nucleotides, the CDR3 is TGTGCCAGCAGCTTAGAGGCAGGGGGGTTATCCTACGAGCAGTACTTC. The encoded protein is CASSLEAGGLSYEQYF. The full variable domain, in which reference TRBV11-2 and TRBJ2-7 provide the parts outside the CDR3, is EAGVAQSPRYKIIEKRQSVAFWCNPISGHATLYWYQQILGQGPKLLIQFQNNGVVDDSQLPKDRFSAERLKGVDSTLKIQPAKLEDSAVYLCASSLEAGGLSYEQYFGPGTRLTVT.